A single sample gave rise to the 16 T cell receptor beta chains below, sequenced in a study of vaccination effects on CD4 cells after COVID-19. For these receptors, no antigen is known. Prior to sequencing, the ViraFEST assay stimulated PBMC with viral peptide pools, which expanded the antigen-specific CD4+ T cells. Subsequent to a culture period of 10 to 11 days, CD4+ T cells were isolated. PCR-confirmed SARS-CoV-2 infection occurred in the person between March and December 2020. Assay used: immunoSEQ multiplex PCR; TCRdb lists only in-frame clones, some missing. This sample yields around 75,000 clones, of which 65% to 75% are seen a single time; 5% belongs to the top ten. The material sequenced was CD4+ T cells from PBMCs cultured with HIV peptides, taken before COVID-19 vaccination. Indicated subset: HIV-1 Nef peptide pool negative control/reference culture. The receptors were gathered from a human donor who had a prior SARS-CoV-2 infection.

V and J are TRBV4-2 and TRBJ2-7, with TRBD2 matching over 7 bases. CDR1 is LGHNA and CDR2 is YNFKEQ in the germline V gene. V dropped 0 bases and J dropped 3; count of bases not matched to a gene: 11. This CDR3 spans 17 amino acids. CDR3 nucleotides: TGTGCCAGCAGCCAAGAATTTACGTGGGAGGGCCTCTACGAGCAGTACTTC. Its protein is CASSQEFTWEGLYEQYF.

This chain connects TRBV19 to TRBJ1-1; TRBD1 matches at 8 bases. V lost 4 bases to trimming and J lost 4 bases; unmatched junction nucleotides: 2. Germline assignment: CDR1 LNHDA and CDR2 SQIVND (reference sequence). The CDR3 is made up of 13 amino acids. CDR3 in amino acids: CASSTDRGTEAFF. The CDR3 bases are TGTGCCAGTAGTACCGACAGGGGCACTGAAGCTTTCTTT.

This clone came up once. The genes are TRBV7-9 and TRBJ2-1; weak D call: TRBD2 (5 bases). V was trimmed by 1 base and J by 4 bases, leaving 5 bases between them. The CDR3 runs 13 residues. Germline values: CDR1 SEHNR, CDR2 FQNEAQ (reference sequence). CDR3 DNA sequence: TGTGCCAGCAGCTTAGGGACTTACAATGAGCAGTTCTTC. It encodes CASSLGTYNEQFF.

The chain links TRBV5-1 to TRBJ1-3, with D possibly matching TRBD1 (5 bases). Germline values: CDR1 SGHRS, CDR2 YFSETQ. Between the trimmed V and J ends, which lost 0 bases and 1 base, there was a span of 8 bases. This CDR3 spans 15 amino acids. CDR3 coding DNA: TGCGCCAGCAGCTTGGCTTGGGGGTCTGGAAACACCATATATTTT. Protein: CASSLAWGSGNTIYF.

This chain connects TRBV10-3 to TRBJ2-3, with D possibly matching TRBD2 (6 bases). Germline loops: CDR1 ENHRY, CDR2 SYGVKD. The CDR3 runs to 13 residues. Trimming pared 8 bases from V and 6 bases from J, leaving 15 bases between. The CDR3 protein is CAIAAGPGDTQYF. In DNA, the CDR3 is TGTGCCATCGCCGCGGGGCCTGGGGATACGCAGTATTTT.

The rearrangement joins TRBV6-5 to TRBJ1-2; 10 bases agree with TRBD1. Per germline, CDR1 MNHEY and CDR2 SVGAGI. The CDR3 sequence is 13 residues long. J gave up 14 bases and V 2 bases, and 8 bases lay outside the gene matches. The CDR3 coding sequence is TGTGCCAGCAGTTACCCCGGGACAGGGGAAATAACCTTC. This encodes CASSYPGTGEITF.

This clone showed up just a few times. The rearrangement joins TRBV3-1 (or the pseudogene TRBV3-2) to TRBJ1-2; D gene uncertain. This CDR3 has 12 residues. The germline gives CDR1 LGHDT, CDR2 YNNKEL (reference sequence). Trimming took 0 bases from V and 8 from J, leaving 7 bases between them. The chain's CDR3 is CASSQDERGYTF. DNA for the CDR3: TGTGCCAGCAGCCAAGATGAGCGAGGCTACACCTTC.

The chain uses TRBV29-1 and TRBJ2-3, with D perhaps given as TRBD1 or TRBD2 (5 bases each). The CDR3 contains 15 residues. From germline, CDR1 is SQVTM and CDR2 ANQGSEA. Trimming removed 1 base at V and 3 bases at J, with 14 bases between. CDR3 loop: CSVEGIYWGTDTQYF. Written as DNA, the CDR3 is TGCAGCGTTGAAGGTATCTACTGGGGGACAGATACGCAGTATTTT.

The chain's CDR3 is CASSYSSGAQGYTF. In DNA form, the CDR3 reads TGTGCCAGCAGTTACTCGTCAGGGGCCCAGGGCTACACCTTC. The chain recombines TRBV6-5 with TRBJ1-2, with a tentative D call TRBD1 (6 bases). This CDR3 contains 14 residues. CDR1 is MNHEY, CDR2 SVGAGI, per germline. Trimming shortened V by 0 bases and J by 8 bases, and 13 bases separated the two germline ends.

This clone was found once. The chain is built from TRBV5-4 and TRBJ2-4, with a weak D call TRBD1 (5 bases). This CDR3 has 14 amino acids. Germline V CDR1 and CDR2: SGHNT, YYREEE (reference sequence). V was cut by 4 bases and J by 7 bases, with 15 bases left in between. This CDR3 is CASSPTMGRNIQYF. The CDR3 DNA is TGTGCCAGCAGCCCCACCATGGGGCGCAACATTCAGTACTTC.

The chain joins TRBV7-9 to TRBJ2-1, with TRBD2 matching over 8 bases. With 5 bases clipped from V and 10 bases from J, the junction kept 16 bases outside the gene matches. This CDR3 region has 16 residues. Germline V CDR1 and CDR2: SEHNR, FQNEAQ (reference sequence). The CDR3 DNA is TGTGCCAGCAGCCCAATAGGCGCGGGGGGTTTAAGGGAGCAGTTCTTC. Amino acids: CASSPIGAGGLREQFF. The entire variable domain, with the rest obtained from reference TRBV7-9 and TRBJ2-1, is as follows: DTGVSQNPRHKITKRGQNVTFRCDPISEHNRLYWYRQTLGQGPEFLTYFQNEAQLEKSRLLSDRFSAERPKGSFSTLEIQRTEQGDSAMYLCASSPIGAGGLREQFFGPGTRLTVL.

The chain links TRBV18 to TRBJ2-5, with D unclear. Trimming took off 3 bases at V and 5 bases at J, with 7 bases between the two ends. This CDR3 is built from 12 residues. Germline values: CDR1 KGHSH, CDR2 LQKENI. The chain's CDR3 is CASSPGAETQYF. CDR3 in DNA: TGTGCCAGCTCACCCGGAGCGGAGACCCAGTACTTC.

This clone was picked up a small number of times. The V and J genes are TRBV14 and TRBJ1-1; no clear D gene. Germline V gene lookup returns CDR1 SGHDN and CDR2 FVKESK. The ends were cut back, 2 bases at V and 3 bases at J, with 7 bases in the middle. The CDR3 loop spans 13 amino acids. CDR3 sequence: CASSQQEDTEAFF. The CDR3 DNA is TGTGCCAGCAGCCAACAGGAGGACACTGAAGCTTTCTTT.

This chain joins TRBV5-1 and TRBJ1-1; TRBD1 agrees at 8 bases. With 5 bases clipped from V and 5 bases from J, the junction kept 5 bases outside the gene matches. The CDR3 spans 13 residues. The germline V gene encodes CDR1 SGHRS and CDR2 YFSETQ. The CDR3 sequence is CASRGTGRTEAFF. The CDR3 coding sequence is TGCGCCAGCAGGGGGACAGGTAGGACTGAAGCTTTCTTT.

This clone was observed a handful of times. The genes are TRBV11-3 and TRBJ2-5, with TRBD1 identical over 7 bases. This CDR3 comprises 14 residues. Germline V gene sequence: CDR1 SGHNT, CDR2 YENEEA. Trimming took 5 bases from V and 5 from J; bases not matched to a gene: 8. The CDR3 spells CASSPTGFGETQYF. The CDR3, as DNA: TGTGCCAGCAGCCCGACAGGGTTTGGGGAGACCCAGTACTTC. Using reference TRBV11-3 and TRBJ2-5 for the parts outside the CDR3, the full variable domain is EAGVVQSPRYKIIEKKQPVAFWCNPISGHNTLYWYLQNLGQGPELLIRYENEEAVDDSQLPKDRFSAERLKGVDSTLKIQPAELGDSAVYLCASSPTGFGETQYFGPGTRLLVL.

This clone was counted only a few times. In DNA, the CDR3 is TGTGCCAGCAGGGTTGTGGGGGATACGCAGTATTTT. Its translation is CASRVVGDTQYF. The chain employs TRBV2 and TRBJ2-3; D not certain. CDR3 length equals 12 residues. Per germline, CDR1 SNHLY and CDR2 FYNNEI. The V and J ends lost 6 bases and 6 bases respectively, with 10 bases between them. The full variable domain, rest sourced from reference TRBV2 and TRBJ2-3, is EPEVTQTPSHQVTQMGQEVILRCVPISNHLYFYWYRQILGQKVEFLVSFYNNEISEKSEIFDDQFSVERPDGSNFTLKIRSTKLEDSAMYFCASRVVGDTQYFGPGTRLTVL.